One and the same sample provided the 25 T cell receptor beta chains below, sequenced in a study of T cells after yellow fever vaccination. TCRdb re-derived calls from the 5' RACE reads in MiXCR, one entry per CDR3 protein. The table lists about 320,000 distinct CDR3 sequences, approximately 11% of them singletons. The starting material was CD4+ T cells sorted from PBMCs, obtained 45 days after the yellow fever booster vaccination. Receptors originate from a man younger than 35 who received the YFV17D yellow fever vaccine.

This clonotype appeared a few times. The chain has TRBV5-5 and TRBJ1-2; D not certain. The CDR3 extends over 14 amino acids. Germline V gene data show CDR1 as SGHKS and CDR2 as YYEKEE (reference sequence). V shed 0 bases and J shed 8 bases, with 14 bases lying between them. The DNA of the CDR3 is TGTGCCAGCAGCTTGGGCCCCCTTGAAGACGGCTACACCTTC. Translation gives CASSLGPLEDGYTF.

V and J are TRBV6-2 or TRBV6-3 and TRBJ1-4; 8 bases are a match to TRBD1. CDR3 length: 15 residues. Germline-derived CDR1 and CDR2 are MNHEY and SVGEGT. V shed 4 bases, J shed 8 bases, and the junction held 9 bases outside the gene matches. The chain's CDR3 is CASSFAGTGVEKLFF. The CDR3 coding sequence is TGTGCCAGCAGTTTTGCCGGGACAGGCGTCGAAAAACTGTTTTTT.

The chain has TRBV3-1 and TRBJ2-5; possibly TRBD1 or TRBD2 for D (6 bases each). The CDR3 totals 13 residues. V shed 4 bases and J shed 7 bases, with 13 bases lying between them. Germline CDR1 and CDR2: LGHDT and YNNKEL (reference sequence). The CDR3 DNA is TGTGCCAGCAGCCGGAGGGGGATGGGGACCCAGTACTTC. Its protein product is CASSRRGMGTQYF.

This clonotype turned up a few times. This rearrangement joins TRBV12-3 or TRBV12-4 to TRBJ2-2, with a weak D call TRBD2 (6 bases). The CDR3 consists of 15 residues. The germline V and J ends were trimmed by 1 base and 4 bases, with 10 bases remaining between them. The CDR3 spells CASSLVLARTGELFF. The DNA of the CDR3 is TGTGCCAGCAGTTTAGTACTAGCCCGCACCGGGGAGCTGTTTTTT.

The chain has TRBV28 and TRBJ1-2; 7 positions agree with TRBD1. Germline V lookup: CDR1 MDHEN, CDR2 SYDVKM. The J segment lost 4 bases and the V segment lost 6 bases, leaving 8 bases of the junction unmatched. CDR3 length: 14 amino acids. CDR3 protein: CASRRAGGLYGYTF. The CDR3 DNA is TGTGCCAGCAGAAGGGCAGGGGGGCTCTATGGCTACACCTTC.

This clonotype was observed a handful of times. The CDR3 region is CASSVQGGWADTQYF. In DNA, the CDR3 is TGCGCCAGCAGCGTACAGGGAGGGTGGGCAGATACGCAGTATTTT. The rearrangement joins TRBV5-1 to TRBJ2-3; maybe TRBD2 (7 bases). V lost 4 bases and J lost 4, with 16 bases in between. Germline CDR1 reads SGHRS; CDR2 reads YFSETQ. The length of the CDR3 is 15 residues. Full variable domain (remainder filled in from reference TRBV5-1 and TRBJ2-3): KAGVTQTPRYLIKTRGQQVTLSCSPISGHRSVSWYQQTPGQGLQFLFEYFSETQRNKGNFPGRFSGRQFSNSRSEMNVSTLELGDSALYLCASSVQGGWADTQYFGPGTRLTVL.

This clonotype occurred many times. This rearrangement joins TRBV10-2 to TRBJ2-5; D remains unclear. CDR3 length: 12 amino acids. V lost 0 bases and J lost 4, with 3 bases in between. Per the germline V gene, CDR1 is WSHSY and CDR2 is SAAADI. The CDR3, as DNA: TGCGCCAGCAGTGAGTCGGGAGAGACCCAGTACTTC. Encoded protein: CASSESGETQYF.

The CDR3 reads CASRRTGTGANVLTF. The CDR3 DNA is TGTGCCAGCAGGAGGACAGGGACTGGGGCCAACGTCCTGACTTTC. V usage is TRBV12-3 or TRBV12-4 and J usage is TRBJ2-6; 8 bases fit TRBD1. The J segment lost 2 bases and the V segment lost 6 bases, leaving 3 bases of the junction unmatched. This CDR3 is 15 amino acids long.

In this sample, this clonotype turned up a few times. The chain links TRBV6-6 to TRBJ1-1; D possibly corresponds to TRBD1 (5 bases). V lost 2 bases and J 1 base, leaving 11 bases between the germline ends. Germline V CDR1 and CDR2: MNHNY, SVGAGI (reference sequence). The CDR3 is 15 amino acids. This CDR3 is CASSYISGRNTEAFF. In DNA, the CDR3 is TGTGCCAGCAGTTACATCTCGGGACGGAACACTGAAGCTTTCTTT.

This clonotype occurred a few times. This sequence joins TRBV21-1 and TRBJ1-4; TRBD1, the table's D call, lacks a check against the DNA. TRBV21-1 is listed as a pseudogene. There are 15 residues in the CDR3. This chain's CDR3 is CASRFAQGWYEKLFF. The DNA for the CDR3 is TGTGCCAGCAGATTCGCTCAGGGTTGGTATGAAAAACTGTTTTTT.

Ten or more counts support this clonotype. The chain has TRBV5-6 and TRBJ2-3; D is unresolved. The V gene lost 7 bases and the J gene lost 0 bases, with 9 bases spanning the gap. CDR1 and CDR2 (germline): SGHDT, YYEEEE. The CDR3 has 13 amino acids. The CDR3, as DNA: TGTGCCAGCGGCCAACTGAGCACAGATACGCAGTATTTT. This encodes CASGQLSTDTQYF.

V is TRBV5-1 and J is TRBJ2-6; D unclear. CDR1 is SGHRS and CDR2 is YFSETQ in the germline V gene. V lost 5 bases and J lost 0, with 6 bases in between. This CDR3 region has 14 residues. The CDR3, as DNA: TGCGCCAGCAGAGGCGTCTCTGGGGCCAACGTCCTGACTTTC. Translation: CASRGVSGANVLTF.

The rearrangement joins TRBV7-6 to TRBJ2-2, with 13 bases fitting TRBD2. The CDR3 runs 21 residues. Per the germline V gene, CDR1 is SGHVS and CDR2 is FNYEAQ. V shed 5 bases and J 4 bases; nucleotides not matched to a gene: 19. The CDR3 region has the DNA TGTGCCAGCAGCCGAAGGGGGACTAGCGGGGACCGAGCCCGGGGCACCGGGGAGCTGTTTTTT. This sequence encodes CASSRRGTSGDRARGTGELFF. The full variable domain, rest sourced from reference TRBV7-6 and TRBJ2-2, is GAGVSQSPRYKVTKRGQDVALRCDPISGHVSLYWYRQALGQGPEFLTYFNYEAQQDKSGLPNDRFSAERPEGSISTLTIQRTEQRDSAMYRCASSRRGTSGDRARGTGELFFGEGSRLTVL.

This rearrangement joins TRBV7-2 to TRBJ2-5; no clear D gene. Per germline, CDR1 SGHTA and CDR2 FQGNSA. Trimming took 1 base from V and 5 from J, leaving 8 bases between them. The CDR3 has 13 residues. In DNA, the CDR3 is TGTGCCAGCAGCTTAGGAGTCGTGGAGACCCAGTACTTC. This translates into CASSLGVVETQYF.

This clonotype was recorded a few times. This sequence may be a read error, since a much larger clone differs from it by one base. The chain has TRBV25-1 and TRBJ2-6; D gene unclear. V shed 4 bases and J shed 0 bases, with 1 base lying between them. In germline, CDR1 is MGHDK, CDR2 SYGVNS. CDR3 length: 13 residues. The CDR3 region is CASSASGANVLTF. As DNA, the CDR3 is TGTGCCAGCAGTGCCTCTGGGGCCAACGTCCTGACTTTC.

This clonotype came up many times. This chain links TRBV10-2 with TRBJ2-4; 12 nucleotides line up with TRBD2. The germline gives CDR1 WSHSY, CDR2 SAAADI. CDR3 length: 18 residues. Unmatched junction bases numbered 14, after V lost 9 bases and J lost 2 bases. This chain's CDR3 is CASLERLAGGQSKNIQYF. The DNA for the CDR3 is TGCGCCAGTCTCGAGAGGCTAGCGGGGGGGCAGTCCAAAAACATTCAGTACTTC.

This clonotype was observed a few times. This chain joins TRBV7-2 and TRBJ2-1; maybe TRBD1 (6 bases). CDR3 size: 14 residues. The germline V gene encodes CDR1 SGHTA and CDR2 FQGNSA. Between the trimmed V and J ends, which lost 4 bases and 4 bases, there was a span of 11 bases. CDR3 loop: CASSSPGQYNEQFF. CDR3 coding DNA: TGTGCCAGCAGCTCCCCCGGACAGTACAATGAGCAGTTCTTC.

This clonotype was seen many times. CDR3 nucleotide sequence: TGCGCCAGCAGCTTCTCACTAGCGGGGGGAAACAATGAGCAGTTCTTC. It translates to CASSFSLAGGNNEQFF. The rearrangement uses TRBV5-1 and TRBJ2-1, with TRBD2 matching 12 bases. V shed 2 bases and J 5 bases; nucleotides not matched to a gene: 5. Germline CDR1 SGHRS, CDR2 YFSETQ. The CDR3 contains 16 residues. Complete variable domain (other parts from reference TRBV5-1 and TRBJ2-1): KAGVTQTPRYLIKTRGQQVTLSCSPISGHRSVSWYQQTPGQGLQFLFEYFSETQRNKGNFPGRFSGRQFSNSRSEMNVSTLELGDSALYLCASSFSLAGGNNEQFFGPGTRLTVL.

This clonotype was seen a handful of times. The chain recombines TRBV7-2 with TRBJ1-4; unclear D gene. Trimming left V 1 base short and J 6 bases short, with 9 bases between. Germline V gene data show CDR1 as SGHTA and CDR2 as FQGNSA. The CDR3 sequence is 14 residues long. CDR3 residues: CASSLDLEDEKLFF. The CDR3 DNA follows: TGTGCCAGCAGCTTAGATTTAGAGGATGAAAAACTGTTTTTT.

At least ten counts were recorded for this clonotype. The rearrangement uses TRBV19 and TRBJ2-4; 10 bases fit TRBD2. Germline CDR1 and CDR2: LNHDA and SQIVND (reference sequence). This CDR3 has 16 residues. The ends lost 5 bases at V and 4 bases at J; junction bases unmatched: 8. As DNA, the CDR3 is TGTGCCAGTAGTGCCGGACTAGCGGACTCTAAAAACATTCAGTACTTC. This encodes CASSAGLADSKNIQYF.

J is TRBJ2-7 and V is TRBV11-2; 10 bases align to TRBD1. Germline values: CDR1 SGHAT, CDR2 FQNNGV. The CDR3 runs to 13 residues. The V segment lost 8 bases and the J segment 5 bases; nucleotides outside the gene matches: 6. This CDR3 reads CASGRDRGDEQYF. In DNA, the CDR3 is TGTGCCAGCGGCCGGGACAGGGGCGACGAGCAGTACTTC.

This clonotype was picked up many times. The chain joins TRBV7-2 to TRBJ1-1, with D perhaps matching TRBD1 (5 bases). The CDR3 contains 16 residues. Germline V gene data show CDR1 as SGHTA and CDR2 as FQGNSA. V was cut by 0 bases and J by 0 bases, with 11 bases left in between. DNA of the CDR3: TGTGCCAGCAGCTTAGCGGGGCAGGGCTTGAACACTGAAGCTTTCTTT. Translation: CASSLAGQGLNTEAFF.

The J gene is TRBJ2-2, the V gene TRBV19, with 9 bases matching TRBD1. Germline assignment: CDR1 LNHDA and CDR2 SQIVND (reference sequence). V lost 5 bases, J lost 3 bases, and 7 bases stayed unmatched. The CDR3 spans 16 residues. The CDR3 is CASSPTTGGYTGELFF. The CDR3 DNA is TGTGCCAGTAGTCCAACGACAGGGGGATACACCGGGGAGCTGTTTTTT.

Here the CDR3 reads CAISESAAYNEQFF. The CDR3 DNA is TGTGCCATCAGTGAGTCAGCAGCCTACAATGAGCAGTTCTTC. The chain uses TRBV10-3 and TRBJ2-1, with D hard to call. Germline loops: CDR1 ENHRY, CDR2 SYGVKD. Trimming stripped 0 bases from V and 2 bases from J, with 5 bases between. This CDR3 comprises 14 residues.

This clonotype was detected a few times. The chain combines TRBV3-2 with TRBJ1-5; the table's D call, TRBD1, has no DNA check behind it. TRBV3-2 is deemed a pseudogene. This CDR3 region has 18 residues. The CDR3 region has the DNA TGTGCCAGCAGCCGTATGGTCTTGGGACAGGTGACCAATCAGCCCCAGCATTTT. Amino acids: CASSRMVLGQVTNQPQHF.